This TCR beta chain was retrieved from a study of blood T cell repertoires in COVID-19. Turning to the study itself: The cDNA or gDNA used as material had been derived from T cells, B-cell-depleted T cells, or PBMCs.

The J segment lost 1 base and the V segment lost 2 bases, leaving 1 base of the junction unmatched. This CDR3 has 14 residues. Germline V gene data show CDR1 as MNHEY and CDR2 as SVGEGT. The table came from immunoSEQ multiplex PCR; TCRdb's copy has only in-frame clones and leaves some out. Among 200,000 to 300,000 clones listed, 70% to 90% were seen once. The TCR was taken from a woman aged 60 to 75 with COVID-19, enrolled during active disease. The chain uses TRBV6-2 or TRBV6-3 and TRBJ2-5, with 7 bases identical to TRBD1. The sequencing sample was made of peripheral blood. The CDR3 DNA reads TGTGCCAGCAGTTACAGGACAGGCCAAGAGACCCAGTACTTC. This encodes CASSYRTGQETQYF.